Each of the 24 T cell receptor beta chains below was sequenced from the same sample in a study of T cell responses to AZD1222 COVID-19 vaccine. Clones were read by immunoSEQ multiplex PCR, and TCRdb kept only the in-frame ones, dropping some. This sample has about 120,000 clones, with roughly 90% found just once. This sample comprised peripheral blood, obtained on day 0 of AZD1222 vaccination. Source of these receptors: an adult in good health.

This clone ranks as medium-sized. The chain recombines TRBV13 with TRBJ1-3; D is undetermined. Germline assignment: CDR1 PRHDT and CDR2 FYEKMQ (reference sequence). Trimming took 1 base from V and 1 from J, leaving 8 bases between them. The CDR3 loop spans 15 amino acids. CDR3 DNA sequence: TGTGCCAGCAGCTTAGAAGGCGAATCTGGAAACACCATATATTTT. Its protein product is CASSLEGESGNTIYF.

The rearrangement uses TRBV9 and TRBJ2-2, with 7 nucleotides matching TRBD1. The CDR3 loop spans 15 amino acids. After removal of 4 bases from V and 7 bases from J, the junction contained 10 bases not matched to a gene. The V gene's germline CDR1 is SGDLS and CDR2 YYNGEE. This CDR3 is CASSPRQGSGGELFF. CDR3 DNA sequence: TGTGCCAGCAGCCCCCGACAGGGTTCGGGCGGGGAGCTGTTTTTT.

This chain joins TRBV19 and TRBJ1-1; 8 bases are a match to TRBD1. Germline V gene lookup returns CDR1 LNHDA and CDR2 SQIVND (reference sequence). CDR3 length: 14 amino acids. Germline trimming cut 7 bases from V and 3 bases from J; bases unmatched to any gene: 7. The DNA of the CDR3 is TGTGCCAGTAAGATAGAACAGGGGGACACTGAAGCTTTCTTT. The encoded protein is CASKIEQGDTEAFF.

Remarks on this clone: At the DNA level, this CDR3 is encoded by other sequences in the same sample as well. V gene TRBV9 combines with J gene TRBJ1-4, with 7 bases lining up with TRBD1. The CDR3 sequence is 15 residues long. The germline V gene encodes CDR1 SGDLS and CDR2 YYNGEE. The J segment lost 7 bases and the V segment lost 0 bases, leaving 6 bases of the junction unmatched. CDR3 in DNA: TGTGCCAGCAGCGTAGGGGCAGGGGGTAGTGAAAAACTGTTTTTT. It is translated as CASSVGAGGSEKLFF.

The chain is built from TRBV5-8 and TRBJ2-5; D is perhaps TRBD1 or TRBD2 (5 bases each). V was trimmed by 0 bases and J by 0 bases, leaving 6 bases between them. The CDR3 extends over 14 amino acids. Germline lookup yields CDR1 SGHTS and CDR2 YDEGEE. The CDR3: CASSLGGYQETQYF. CDR3 coding DNA: TGTGCCAGCAGCTTGGGGGGGTACCAAGAGACCCAGTACTTC.

This clone has a handful of counts. The chain links TRBV4-2 to TRBJ2-3, with no clear D. V dropped 0 bases and J dropped 1 base, with 11 bases sitting between them. Germline V CDR1 and CDR2: LGHNA, YNFKEQ. CDR3 length: 16 residues. This CDR3 reads CASSQEPPSGTDTQYF. CDR3 bases: TGTGCCAGCAGCCAAGAGCCCCCAAGCGGCACAGATACGCAGTATTTT.

Comments on this clone: At one boundary the junction diverges from the germline segment, which might be a read error. The chain couples TRBV4-2 to TRBJ1-2; no definite D call. The CDR3 is 14 amino acids. The germline V gene encodes CDR1 LGHNA and CDR2 YNFKEQ. For the CDR3, the DNA is TGTGCCAGCAGCCAAGATCACGCTAACTATGGTTACACCTTC. Translating gives CASSQDHANYGYTF.

This clone occurred many times. The rearrangement links TRBV5-1 to TRBJ1-6; the D gene is possibly TRBD1 (5 bases). Germline CDR1 is SGHRS and CDR2 is YFSETQ. Deletions cut 4 bases from V and 8 bases from J, with 13 bases between. The length of the CDR3 is 14 residues. CDR3 region: CASSLGDGYSPLHF. CDR3 DNA: TGCGCCAGCAGCCTAGGGGATGGGTATTCACCCCTCCACTTT.

The CDR3 reads CAISELAGVGETQYF. Here the CDR3 DNA reads TGTGCCATCAGTGAACTAGCGGGGGTCGGTGAGACCCAGTACTTC. The chain joins TRBV10-3 to TRBJ2-5; 11 bases are a match to TRBD2. Looked up from germline, CDR1 is ENHRY and CDR2 is SYGVKD. Unmatched junction bases numbered 5, after V lost 3 bases and J lost 5 bases. This CDR3 is 15 amino acids long.

J is TRBJ2-1 and V is TRBV19; a possible D gene is TRBD2 (6 bases). Trimming removed 3 bases at V and 5 bases at J, with 11 bases between. CDR1 and CDR2 (germline): LNHDA, SQIVND (reference sequence). The CDR3 covers 14 residues. The CDR3 is CASSMGLNHNEQFF. The CDR3 nucleotides are TGTGCCAGTAGTATGGGACTTAACCACAATGAGCAGTTCTTC.

The chain recombines TRBV7-7 with TRBJ2-1; D remains unclear. V was trimmed by 1 base and J by 3 bases, leaving 4 bases between them. CDR3 length equals 13 residues. Germline assignment: CDR1 SSHAT and CDR2 FNYEAQ (reference sequence). The CDR3 loop reads CASSLELYNEQFF. Here the CDR3 DNA reads TGTGCCAGCAGCTTAGAGCTCTACAATGAGCAGTTCTTC.

The V and J genes are TRBV2 and TRBJ2-5; a weak D match, TRBD1 (6 bases). CDR3 size: 13 residues. V lost 7 bases and J lost 5, with 14 bases in between. The germline gives CDR1 SNHLY, CDR2 FYNNEI. This chain's CDR3 is CASTGTGGETQYF. DNA for the CDR3: TGTGCCAGCACCGGAACTGGGGGCGAGACCCAGTACTTC.

As to this clone: One junction end disagrees with the germline gene, perhaps due to a read error. This chain uses TRBV15 with TRBJ1-2; D may be TRBD1 (6 bases). Germline CDR1 LNHNV, CDR2 YYDKDF (reference sequence). The CDR3 is 14 amino acids. The chain's CDR3 is CATHPRTANFGYTF. CDR3 nucleotides: TGTGCCACACATCCGCGGACAGCCAACTTTGGCTACACCTTC.

The rearrangement links TRBV5-1 to TRBJ2-1, with D possibly matching TRBD2 (6 bases). V was cut by 4 bases and J by 10 bases, with 18 bases left in between. This CDR3 has 14 amino acids. Germline CDR1 is SGHRS and CDR2 is YFSETQ. This CDR3 reads CASSRQTGLREQFF. The CDR3 DNA follows: TGCGCCAGCAGCCGACAGACGGGACTGCGGGAGCAGTTCTTC.

The table lists this clone with a count of one. This chain uses TRBV30 with TRBJ2-7, with D uncertain. V was clipped by 2 bases and J by 6 bases, with 29 bases between them. This CDR3 has 18 residues. The V gene's germline CDR1 is GTSNPN and CDR2 SVGIG (reference sequence). CDR3 residues: CAWSKALVMPSAFSEQYF. The CDR3 DNA follows: TGTGCCTGGAGTAAAGCCTTAGTTATGCCCAGCGCGTTCTCCGAGCAGTACTTC.

The chain uses TRBV9 and TRBJ1-4; D might be TRBD1 (5 bases). This CDR3 is 13 amino acids long. The germline V gene encodes CDR1 SGDLS and CDR2 YYNGEE. Trimming stripped 9 bases from V and 3 bases from J, with 12 bases between. In nucleotides, the CDR3 is TGTGCCACCACGGACAAAGCTAATGAAAAACTGTTTTTT. Its translation: CATTDKANEKLFF.

The genes are TRBV27 and TRBJ1-2, with a possible D match to TRBD1 (5 bases). Germline CDR1 reads MNHEY; CDR2 reads SMNVEV (reference sequence). The CDR3 spans 13 residues. Trimming cost V 8 bases and J 4 bases, with 14 bases left between them. The CDR3 nucleotides read TGTGCCAGCGGCTTTGGGGCAAGCTATGGCTACACCTTC. Its translation is CASGFGASYGYTF.

This chain connects TRBV20-1 to TRBJ2-1; D remains ambiguous. V dropped 6 bases and J dropped 7 bases, with 10 bases sitting between them. The CDR3 consists of 11 residues. Germline V gene data show CDR1 as DFQATT and CDR2 as SNEGSKA (reference sequence). Here the CDR3 DNA reads TGCAGTGCCGAGAAGGTAAATGAGCAGTTCTTC. As protein: CSAEKVNEQFF.

The rearrangement uses TRBV11-3 and TRBJ2-1; 15 bases agree with TRBD2. This CDR3 is 16 amino acids long. V shed 4 bases and J 8 bases; nucleotides not matched to a gene: 6. Germline V lookup: CDR1 SGHNT, CDR2 YENEEA. As DNA, the CDR3 is TGTGCCAGCAGCTCTAAGGGACTAGCGGGAGGTCATGAGCAGTTCTTC. It translates to CASSSKGLAGGHEQFF.

This chain's CDR3 is CASSSHMVQPQHF. CDR3 bases: TGTGCCAGCAGTTCTCACATGGTACAGCCCCAGCATTTT. The genes are TRBV6-6 and TRBJ1-5; D is uncertain. Germline CDR1 MNHNY, CDR2 SVGAGI (reference sequence). This CDR3 is built from 13 residues. V was cut by 4 bases and J by 7 bases, with 11 bases left in between.

This chain uses TRBV12-3 or TRBV12-4 with TRBJ2-5; no clear D. The CDR3 extends over 13 amino acids. V lost 4 bases and J lost 1, with 7 bases in between. CDR3 residues: CASSSLTQETQYF. In DNA form, the CDR3 reads TGTGCCAGCAGTTCCCTTACCCAAGAGACCCAGTACTTC.

The chain couples TRBV7-2 to TRBJ2-3; the match to TRBD2 covers 7 bases. V was clipped by 7 bases and J by 1 base; unmatched bases: 11. Germline V gives CDR1 SGHTA, CDR2 FQGNSA. This CDR3 contains 16 residues. Written as DNA, the CDR3 is TGTGCCAGCATGCCCGGGGCTAGCGGAGGCACAGATACGCAGTATTTT. Protein sequence: CASMPGASGGTDTQYF.

The gene calls are TRBV15 and TRBJ1-2; D gene unclear. Germline V CDR1 and CDR2: LNHNV, YYDKDF (reference sequence). This CDR3 is built from 13 residues. The ends were cut back, 4 bases at V and 1 base at J, with 7 bases in the middle. The CDR3 here is CATSMADNYGYTF. The CDR3 DNA is TGTGCCACCAGCATGGCCGATAACTATGGCTACACCTTC.

J is TRBJ1-2 and V is TRBV7-2; D may be TRBD1 (6 bases). V lost 0 bases, J lost 4 bases, and 9 bases lay in between. This CDR3 region has 14 residues. The germline V gene encodes CDR1 SGHTA and CDR2 FQGNSA. CDR3 sequence: CASSLAQGIYGYTF. The CDR3 DNA sequence: TGTGCCAGCAGCTTAGCTCAGGGGATCTATGGCTACACCTTC.